This TCR beta chain was captured by sequencing in a study of cytomegalovirus exposure and HLA in healthy donors. Whole-study findings and limits: Within an earlier analysis, most TCR beta V segments proved productive either about 87% or about 30% of the time. Reports showed the classifier diagnosing cytomegalovirus status with high specificity and sensitivity. Using a false discovery rate of 0.05, a later analysis showed that approximately 18,000 TCR beta sequences were associated with HLA alleles.

Details on this clone: Its target is unknown.

With 60 Vbeta and 13 Jbeta primers, the PCR was carried out. TCRdb's copy holds only in-frame clones and misses some; the assay was immunoSEQ multiplex PCR. The table shows some 170,000 clones, with about 80% occurring only once. Losses at the gene ends were 4 bases for V and 4 bases for J; bases not matched to a gene: 3. CDR3 length equals 15 residues. Germline CDR1 is SGHVS and CDR2 is FQNEAQ. The chain links TRBV7-8 to TRBJ1-5; 11 bases align to TRBD1. Sequenced input: PBMCs. The origin of this receptor is a woman between 50 and 59 years old in good health and CMV-seronegative. CDR3 nucleotide sequence: TGTGCCAGCAGCTACCGGGACAGGGGGAATCAGCCCCAGCATTTT. Translation: CASSYRDRGNQPQHF.